Below are 14 T cell receptor beta chains sequenced from a single sample in a study of T cell responses to AZD1222 COVID-19 vaccine. TCRdb's table, derived via immunoSEQ multiplex PCR, lists solely in-frame clones and lacks some. The repertoire has over 130,000 clones, 92% of them found once; the top ten carry about 10%. Specimen: peripheral blood, collected 28 days after the second AZD1222 dose. Receptors originate from an adult who received the AZD1222 COVID-19 vaccine.

The chain employs TRBV7-8 and TRBJ1-5, with TRBD1 matching over 7 bases. With 5 bases clipped from V and 3 bases from J, the junction kept 10 bases outside the gene matches. Germline CDR1 reads SGHVS; CDR2 reads FQNEAQ. The CDR3 runs 16 residues. CDR3 in DNA: TGTGCCAGCAGCCCCGGACCCACAGGGGTCAATCAGCCCCAGCATTTT. Translation: CASSPGPTGVNQPQHF.

The rearrangement joins TRBV21-1 to TRBJ1-2; the D call of TRBD1 is as the table states it, not checked on the DNA. TRBV21-1 is a pseudogene segment. This CDR3 is built from 13 residues. In nucleotides, the CDR3 is TGTGCCAGCAGCAAAGTTGAACAGGGTGGCTACACCTTC. This translates into CASSKVEQGGYTF.

This clone has a single count. This chain joins TRBV2 and TRBJ2-7, with D perhaps TRBD2 (6 bases). CDR3 length: 14 residues. The germline gives CDR1 SNHLY, CDR2 FYNNEI. V gave up 9 bases and J gave up 4 bases, with 19 bases separating them. The CDR3 protein is CARSRSGSPYEQYF. DNA of the CDR3: TGTGCCAGATCCCGCTCCGGGAGCCCGTACGAGCAGTACTTC.

V gene TRBV14 combines with J gene TRBJ2-7; weak D call: TRBD2 (6 bases). Germline V gene sequence: CDR1 SGHDN, CDR2 FVKESK. The CDR3 loop spans 14 amino acids. Trimming removed 4 bases from V and 6 bases from J, with 16 bases in between. CDR3 loop: CASSRRGFGGEQYF. The CDR3 region has the DNA TGTGCCAGCAGCCGGAGGGGCTTTGGGGGCGAGCAGTACTTC.

The V and J genes are TRBV12-3 or TRBV12-4 and TRBJ2-1; D perhaps matches TRBD2 (5 bases). The V end was cut by 7 bases, the J end by 9 bases, with 13 bases between. CDR3 length: 12 residues. Here the CDR3 DNA reads TGTGCCAGCAAGACCGGAGGAAGTGAGCAGTTCTTC. This gives the protein CASKTGGSEQFF.

The CDR3: CATGQGQGYTF. The CDR3 region has the DNA TGTGCCACCGGACAGGGCCAAGGCTACACCTTC. The chain combines TRBV24-1 with TRBJ1-2; 8 bases are shared with TRBD1. Looked up from germline, CDR1 is KGHDR and CDR2 is SFDVKD. This CDR3 spans 11 amino acids. J lost 8 bases, V lost 9 bases, and 4 bases had no gene match.

This clone was observed a single time. The V and J genes are TRBV6-2 or TRBV6-3 and TRBJ1-5; D gene ambiguous. The CDR3 length is 16 residues. CDR1 and CDR2 from the germline V gene are MNHEY and SVGEGT. V dropped 2 bases and J dropped 4 bases, with 15 bases sitting between them. CDR3 DNA sequence: TGTGCCAGCAGTTACGCGGGCGATGGCCCGAATCAGCCCCAGCATTTT. It encodes CASSYAGDGPNQPQHF.

This clone was counted once. This chain uses TRBV5-8 with TRBJ2-7, with 8 positions matching TRBD2. This CDR3 has 15 residues. J was trimmed by 7 bases and V by 4 bases; bases with no gene match: 13. The germline gives CDR1 SGHTS, CDR2 YDEGEE. The CDR3 region is CASSRGPAGAREQYF. CDR3 DNA sequence: TGTGCCAGCAGCCGGGGGCCAGCGGGAGCTAGAGAGCAGTACTTC.

The sample holds many counts of this clone. The rearrangement links TRBV6-5 to TRBJ1-5; TRBD1 is a possible D gene (6 bases). The CDR3 has 13 amino acids. The V gene's germline CDR1 is MNHEY and CDR2 SVGAGI. V dropped 6 bases and J dropped 1 base, with 7 bases sitting between them. CDR3 DNA sequence: TGTGCCAGCAGCGACAGGAGCAATCAGCCCCAGCATTTT. It specifies CASSDRSNQPQHF.

V and J are TRBV27 and TRBJ1-2; TRBD1 might be the D (6 bases). The V end lost 6 bases, the J end lost 1 base, and 18 bases lay between the germline ends. Germline-derived CDR1 and CDR2 are MNHEY and SMNVEV (reference sequence). CDR3 length: 16 amino acids. CDR3 nucleotide sequence: TGTGCCAGCAGACCCCCCGGGGGGGCTTTTAACTATGGCTACACCTTC. Amino acid sequence: CASRPPGGAFNYGYTF.

CDR3 bases: TGTGCCAGCCGACAGGCTGCAACTAATGAAAAACTGTTTTTT. Residues: CASRQAATNEKLFF. This chain connects TRBV18 to TRBJ1-4, with D perhaps TRBD1 (6 bases). Trimming cost V 8 bases and J 0 bases, with 10 bases left between them. Germline V gene lookup returns CDR1 KGHSH and CDR2 LQKENI. The CDR3 has 14 amino acids.

The chain has TRBV9 and TRBJ2-1, with 15 nucleotides matching TRBD2. Looked up from germline, CDR1 is SGDLS and CDR2 is YYNGEE. The CDR3 loop spans 18 amino acids. The V segment lost 3 bases and the J segment 8 bases; nucleotides outside the gene matches: 12. In DNA form, the CDR3 reads TGTGCCAGCAGCGCCGGACTAGCGGGAGGGCCAAAACGAGATGAGCAGTTCTTC. It encodes CASSAGLAGGPKRDEQFF. The entire variable domain, with the rest obtained from reference TRBV9 and TRBJ2-1, is as follows: DSGVTQTPKHLITATGQRVTLRCSPRSGDLSVYWYQQSLDQGLQFLIQYYNGEERAKGNILERFSAQQFPDLHSELNLSSLELGDSALYFCASSAGLAGGPKRDEQFFGPGTRLTVL.

The gene calls are TRBV28 and TRBJ1-5, with 10 bases identical to TRBD1. This CDR3 is 17 amino acids long. The germline V gene has CDR1 MDHEN and CDR2 SYDVKM. Unmatched junction bases numbered 10, after V lost 8 bases and J lost 0 bases. CDR3 protein: CASSRDRGTYSNQPQHF. Written as DNA, the CDR3 is TGTGCCAGCTCCCGGGACAGGGGAACCTATAGCAATCAGCCCCAGCATTTT.

The gene calls are TRBV11-2 and TRBJ1-1, with TRBD1 as a possible D gene (5 bases). The CDR3 spans 15 residues. V dropped 4 bases and J dropped 4 bases, with 16 bases sitting between them. CDR1 is SGHAT, CDR2 FQNNGV, per germline. In DNA form, the CDR3 reads TGTGCCAGCAGCTCCCTTAAGGGGATTTTCACTGAAGCTTTCTTT. Residues: CASSSLKGIFTEAFF.